This T cell receptor beta chain derives from a study of cytomegalovirus exposure and HLA in healthy donors (dated by TCRdb to the late 2010s). Regarding the research as a whole: An earlier analysis of several hundred of the donors reported more than 250 Gb of sequence data and 100 million to 130 million unique TCR beta sequences from 150 million to 200 million T cells. Approximately 300 gigabases of sequencing data and about 92 million unique TCR sequences made up an early release that covered nearly 650 HLA-typed donors. Of the 300 to 450 genotyped donors, roughly 80% were placed in the genetic ancestry cluster associated with self-reported Caucasian donors. The study aimed to test whether cataloging public T cell receptors could reveal signatures of past pathogen exposure. The study profiled the T cell repertoires of under 850 subjects by immunosequencing and related them to cytomegalovirus serostatus. Along with the 666-subject first cohort, a separate validation cohort of roughly 110 different subjects was used. To predict cytomegalovirus infection status, the study combined high-throughput TCR immunosequencing, statistical association of individual TCRs with disease status, and machine learning. In a later analysis, previously published TCR beta repertoires from 670 or so donors were re-analyzed and high-resolution HLA genotyping was added so that TCR occurrence patterns could be studied. The later analysis used no new phenotypic data to find candidate immune exposures, relying instead on TCR beta sequences and their occurrence across donors. To decide whether each TCR beta V gene segment behaved as functional or pseudogenic, an earlier analysis of some 570 of the donors relied on high-throughput TCR beta sequencing. Alongside the repertoire data, information on donor age, sex, ethnicity and CMV serostatus was compiled. A later genetic analysis used genome-wide SNP genotypes for about 60% of the roughly 700 donors, treating that subset as a discovery cohort. Every discovery cohort repertoire had been produced on one sequencing platform. Both class I and class II loci were covered by HLA typing, at four-digit resolution. Typing coverage varied by locus: roughly 629-630 donors for A, B, C, DRB1 and DQB1; more than 500 for DQA1; some 610 for DPA1; fewer than 480 for DPB1. Roughly 5 DR-DQ haplotypes were handled as single units for association and clustering, since linkage in the cohort was strong. Among over 350 genotyped donors of the cohort, an average of around 240,000 unique TCR beta nucleotide sequences were sequenced per donor, around 18% of them non-productive. The research as a whole found: At a false discovery rate of 0.05, a later analysis linked some 18,000 TCR beta sequences to specific HLA alleles. An earlier analysis of approximately 530 of the donors showed that most TCR beta V segments appeared in productive rearrangements either about 87% or about 30% of the time, which broadly matched IMGT annotations. Correlated functional status among segregating V segments might reflect linkage disequilibrium, but an unknown experimental factor could not be ruled out. Because counts were too low, 15 or so rarely observed V segments, including chromosome 9 orphons, were excluded from the earlier analysis of some 590 of the donors. The classifier was reported to diagnose cytomegalovirus status with high specificity and sensitivity in both the original and validation cohorts. Three of the identified cytomegalovirus-associated TCR beta chains were confirmed in vitro to be specific for cytomegalovirus antigens. A later analysis found that TCR association rates varied across HLA loci, with DRB1 alleles showing the most associated TCRs and HLA-C alleles the fewest. Immune exposure information for the cohort was limited to CMV serostatus. Roughly uniform sequencing depth across donors was assumed in presence/absence analyses, although this assumption may not hold. The study listed over 150 TCR beta chains as associated with cytomegalovirus. The authors suggested that the approach could potentially be generalized to other disease states and immunological phenotypes. Several of the top co-occurrence clusters appeared to be linked to parvovirus B19, influenza, CMV and Epstein-Barr virus, according to a later analysis. Because HLA typing was unavailable for some donors at each locus, only the typed subset was used in association tests. A later genetic analysis associated a missense DCLRE1C variant with V-gene and J-gene trimming of TCR beta chains, and an independent cohort replicated the association. A further reported finding was that TCR beta sequences accurately predicted the HLA-A and HLA-B alleles for most subjects in the first cohort. Some IMGT-functional V segments, including TRBV6-2 and TRBV6-3, could not be told apart with the 87-base-pair reads, so those segments were excluded. Compared with equally common non-associated chains, HLA-associated TCR beta chains in a later analysis were more clonally expanded and had lower generation probabilities. While some public TCRs were present in many individuals, most TCR sequences turned up only very rarely across donors. A cluster of highly shared sequence variants was judged likely to represent a technical artifact of the sequencing pipeline. The cohort was sequenced for TCR beta chains only, and without alpha or paired-chain data the features that could be detected were limited. Assigning TCR associations to individual alleles was difficult when HLA alleles, especially DR and DQ, strongly co-occurred. In a later genetic analysis, fewer N-insertions in productive TCRs were reported among donors in an Asian-associated ancestry cluster than the roughly 700-donor mean. In a later analysis, most CMV-associated TCR beta chains were found to appear HLA-restricted, with HLA associations seemingly driven largely by CMV exposure.

Receptor amplification or capture employed the immunoSEQ multiplex PCR assay. For the multiplex PCR, a mixture combining 60 forward primers for TCR Vbeta segments and 13 reverse primers for TCR Jbeta segments was used. Amplification of the CDR3 region of rearranged TCR beta genes was performed with a multiplex PCR assay on genomic DNA. On the Illumina HiSeq System, the amplified TCR beta libraries were sequenced as 87-base-pair reads. As for the original processing: Across the roughly 670 repertoires, a later analysis counted roughly 77 million unique TCR beta chains, 8.5 million to 12 million of which were shared by at least two donors. Raw reads were error-corrected and collapsed into unique sequences with a nearest-neighbor algorithm that merged closely related sequences to remove PCR and sequencing errors. CDR3 sequences were aligned to IMGT reference sequences to assign V, D and J gene segments. For a sequence to be retained, at least a six-nucleotide match to both a V gene segment and a J gene segment was required. A rearrangement counted as productive if the CDR3 had no stop codons and remained in frame with V and J, and every other rearrangement counted as non-productive. Following IMGT convention, CDR3 was defined as the stretch from the second conserved V-encoded cysteine up to the conserved J-encoded phenylalanine. Sequences without an unambiguous match to a single V gene segment were excluded from the earlier analysis of several hundred of the donors. In an earlier analysis of around 600 of the donors, V segments were called functional above 56.7% productive rearrangements and were called segregating when the between-donor standard deviation exceeded 5%. A statistical classification framework was built to diagnose cytomegalovirus status from the catalog of TCR beta chain sequences. V and J gene assignment, in a later analysis, came from comparing TCR nucleotide sequences with IMGT/GENE-DB human TR gene sequences. The TCRdist pipeline was used in a later analysis to assign CDR3 sequences and most-parsimonious VDJ recombination scenarios. In a later analysis, each TCR beta chain was defined by its CDR3 amino acid sequence together with its V-gene family, and reads without a unique V-gene family were excluded. In a later analysis, fewer than 650 highly shared, low-generation-probability nucleotide sequences were removed to address suspected cross-contamination and a sequencing artifact. A later analysis calculated a clonal expansion index for each public chain from normalized within-repertoire ranks of inferred template counts. In a later analysis, generation probabilities were computed with a VDJ recombination model fitted to out-of-frame rearrangements, and the resulting probabilities were checked against IGoR. A later analysis scored TCR-TCR, TCR-HLA and TCR-CMV co-occurrence with hypergeometric tests, applying a repertoire-size bias correction to TCR pairs. False discovery rates were estimated in a later analysis by permuting HLA or CMV assignments 20 times. In a later analysis, co-occurring TCRs were grouped using DBSCAN, and TCRdist sequence similarity was added for clustering within HLA-allele-positive subsets. For co-occurrence clustering, repertoires with fewer than 30,000 or more than 120,000 public chains were excluded, along with roughly 5 repertoires with anomalous nucleotide sharing. TCRdb provides this immuneACCESS table in a form limited to in-frame rearrangements. Some clones are lacking; in checked studies, under half of them reflect an unresolved V gene, and why the rest are absent is not known. V, J and clone size reflect that table, while D and trimming were determined from the DNA. Counted in this sample were roughly 120,000 clones; 55% to 65% of them appeared once. Jointly, the top ten make up over 8.5% of the sample.

With regard to this clone: What antigen it recognizes has not been identified. Base-call qualities are not available, and no considerably larger clone is one nucleotide away.

The CDR3 has 18 amino acids, counting the end cysteine and phenylalanine. Solely the CDR3 DNA is kept, with 54 bases framed from the first base. The germline V gene (reference sequence) provides CDR1 SGHNT and CDR2 YYREEE. Ends trimmed: V by 0 bases, J by 4 bases; bases unmatched to a gene: 13. The cohort comprised fewer than 750 healthy bone marrow donors. At the time of sampling, all cohort members were nominally healthy, though unrecorded immune exposures were likely present. The donor tested CMV seropositive, placing the donor among the roughly 270 seropositive members of the cohort. Each donor provided a peripheral blood sample, and peripheral blood mononuclear cells were used for TCR beta sequencing. The Qiagen DNeasy Blood Extraction Kit was used to extract genomic DNA from the blood cell samples.

The sample consisted of PBMCs. The source is a woman between 35 and 50 years old in good health and CMV-seropositive. This sequence uses TRBV5-4 and TRBJ2-5; 9 middle bases align to TRBD1. Here is the DNA: TGTGCCAGCAGCTTGGTCGGCTTATCGGGGACAGGGTTAGAGACCCAGTACTTC. It translates to CASSLVGLSGTGLETQYF.